One sample yielded the 19 T cell receptor beta chains listed below, sequenced in a study of cytomegalovirus exposure and HLA in healthy donors (dated by TCRdb to 2015 to 2018). Libraries were built with the immunoSEQ multiplex PCR assay. A mixture of 60 forward primers for TCR Vbeta segments and 13 reverse primers for TCR Jbeta segments was used in the multiplex PCR. TCRdb re-hosts the immuneACCESS table, in-frame sequences only. Its copies lack some clones; in the studies checked, an unresolved V gene accounts for under half of them, and the cause for the rest is not known. Recorded for this sample are some 90,000 clones; 80% of them occurred a single time. The ten largest clones take up around 25% of the sample. What was sequenced was PBMCs. Receptors originate from a woman between 45 and 65 years old in good health and CMV-seropositive.

The chain recombines TRBV6-6 with TRBJ2-7, with D perhaps TRBD1 (5 bases). This CDR3 has 13 amino acids. Deletions cut 6 bases from V and 2 bases from J, with 11 bases between. Germline V gene sequence: CDR1 MNHNY, CDR2 SVGAGI (reference sequence). In DNA, the CDR3 is TGTGCCAGCAGGCAGGGCAACCCCTACGAGCAGTACTTC. It yields the protein CASRQGNPYEQYF.

The chain joins TRBV6-5 to TRBJ2-7, with D maybe TRBD1 (5 bases). From germline, CDR1 is MNHEY and CDR2 SVGAGI. The CDR3 is 15 residues long. V shed 11 bases and J shed 7 bases, with 27 bases lying between them. The DNA of the CDR3 is TGTGCCCCATCCATTACCGAAGGGGTTTCAAGGGAGCAGTACTTC. Protein: CAPSITEGVSREQYF.

The V call is TRBV6-6, the J call TRBJ1-2, with unresolved D. V was trimmed by 9 bases and J by 8 bases, leaving 16 bases between them. Germline CDR1 and CDR2: MNHNY and SVGAGI (reference sequence). The CDR3 has 12 amino acids. The CDR3 loop is CASKNTVGGYTF. CDR3 nucleotides: TGTGCCAGTAAAAACACCGTCGGGGGCTACACCTTC.

This clone was picked up one time. The chain combines TRBV11-2 with TRBJ2-4; weak D call: TRBD1 (6 bases). V was trimmed by 6 bases and J by 8 bases, leaving 14 bases between them. This CDR3 region has 13 residues. In germline, CDR1 is SGHAT, CDR2 FQNNGV. Here the CDR3 DNA reads TGTGCCAGCAGTCTGGGACAAAGAGACATTCAGTACTTC. Translating gives CASSLGQRDIQYF.

The chain recombines TRBV5-1 with TRBJ2-1, with a possible D match to TRBD2 (6 bases). This CDR3 spans 14 amino acids. From germline, CDR1 is SGHRS and CDR2 YFSETQ. Between the trimmed V and J ends, which lost 1 base and 5 bases, there was a span of 10 bases. CDR3 nucleotides: TGCGCCAGCAGCTTGTGGACTATGCACAATGAGCAGTTCTTC. Its protein is CASSLWTMHNEQFF.

The chain combines TRBV6-1 with TRBJ2-1, with 11 bases matching TRBD2. After removal of 0 bases from V and 11 bases from J, the junction contained 9 bases not matched to a gene. This CDR3 has 16 residues. Germline-derived CDR1 and CDR2 are MNHNS and SASEGT. CDR3 nucleotides: TGTGCCAGCAGTGAAGCGGCTAGCGGGGGGTCCTGGCAGCAGTTCTTC. Translating it yields CASSEAASGGSWQQFF.

This clone has just a few counts. J is TRBJ2-1 and V is TRBV28; 10 bases fit TRBD1. Trimming cost V 5 bases and J 2 bases; bases outside gene matches: 6. The CDR3 is made up of 16 amino acids. CDR1 MDHEN and CDR2 SYDVKM come from the germline V gene. The CDR3 bases are TGTGCCAGCAGTATACCGGGACAGGGGCCCTACAATGAGCAGTTCTTC. It codes for CASSIPGQGPYNEQFF. The full variable domain, with the rest looked up from reference TRBV28 and TRBJ2-1, is DVKVTQSSRYLVKRTGEKVFLECVQDMDHENMFWYRQDPGLGLRLIYFSYDVKMKEKGDIPEGYSVSREKKERFSLILESASTNQTSMYLCASSIPGQGPYNEQFFGPGTRLTVL.

J is TRBJ1-4 and V is TRBV6-1; TRBD1 agrees at 7 bases. Per germline, CDR1 MNHNS and CDR2 SASEGT. The V gene end was trimmed by 4 bases and the J gene end by 3 bases; junction bases not matched to a gene: 5. The CDR3 sequence is 15 residues long. CDR3 nucleotides: TGTGCCAGCAGTGGGACCGGGACAGCTAATGAAAAACTGTTTTTT. It yields the protein CASSGTGTANEKLFF.

The gene calls are TRBV5-1 and TRBJ1-1; weak D call: TRBD1 (5 bases). CDR3 length: 13 amino acids. The ends were cut back, 3 bases at V and 7 bases at J, with 13 bases in the middle. Germline assignment: CDR1 SGHRS and CDR2 YFSETQ. CDR3 residues: CASSSLIQDEAFF. In nucleotides, the CDR3 is TGCGCCAGCAGCTCCCTAATACAGGATGAAGCTTTCTTT.

This clone was seen just once. This sequence joins TRBV27 and TRBJ2-7; maybe TRBD1 (6 bases). V dropped 6 bases and J dropped 2 bases, with 17 bases sitting between them. Germline values: CDR1 MNHEY, CDR2 SMNVEV (reference sequence). CDR3 size: 15 residues. The CDR3, as DNA: TGTGCCAGCAGCCACCGGACAGAACCGACCTACGAGCAGTACTTC. Amino acid sequence: CASSHRTEPTYEQYF.

The rearrangement links TRBV6-1 to TRBJ1-5, with TRBD1 as a possible D gene (5 bases). V dropped 7 bases and J dropped 8 bases, with 12 bases sitting between them. The length of the CDR3 is 12 residues. Germline loops: CDR1 MNHNS, CDR2 SASEGT. This CDR3 reads CASKQGQEPQHF. CDR3 DNA: TGTGCCAGCAAGCAGGGTCAGGAGCCCCAGCATTTT.

This rearrangement joins TRBV5-1 to TRBJ2-3; 7 bases match TRBD1. The germline CDR1 and CDR2 sequences are SGHRS and YFSETQ. The CDR3 length is 14 residues. The J segment lost 2 bases and the V segment lost 5 bases, leaving 5 bases of the junction unmatched. CDR3 residues: CASRRTGPTDTQYF. DNA for the CDR3: TGCGCCAGCAGACGGACAGGACCCACAGATACGCAGTATTTT.

The rearrangement joins TRBV11-1 to TRBJ2-3; perhaps TRBD1 as D (6 bases). V was cut by 2 bases and J by 0 bases, with 15 bases left in between. The germline V gene encodes CDR1 SGHAT and CDR2 FQDESV (reference sequence). The CDR3 contains 17 residues. In DNA form, the CDR3 reads TGTGCCAGCAGCTTAAGACCTCAGGGGCCTAGCACAGATACGCAGTATTTT. It codes for CASSLRPQGPSTDTQYF. Full variable domain (remainder filled in from reference TRBV11-1 and TRBJ2-3): EAEVAQSPRYKITEKSQAVAFWCDPISGHATLYWYRQILGQGPELLVQFQDESVVDDSQLPKDRFSAERLKGVDSTLKIQPAELGDSAMYLCASSLRPQGPSTDTQYFGPGTRLTVL.

The rearrangement uses TRBV6-5 and TRBJ2-7; 7 positions match TRBD1. The CDR3 consists of 15 residues. Germline assignment: CDR1 MNHEY and CDR2 SVGAGI. V lost 6 bases to trimming and J lost 3 bases; unmatched junction nucleotides: 11. As DNA, the CDR3 is TGTGCCAGCAGCCCCACCCGGGACAGTTTCTACGAGCAGTACGTC. As protein: CASSPTRDSFYEQYV.

This rearrangement joins TRBV5-1 to TRBJ2-2; possible D gene TRBD2, 5 bases. V lost 2 bases and J lost 4, with 9 bases in between. Germline-derived CDR1 and CDR2 are SGHRS and YFSETQ. CDR3 length: 14 residues. The CDR3 DNA follows: TGCGCCAGCAGCTTTGGGAGATCCACCGGGGAGCTGTTTTTT. As protein: CASSFGRSTGELFF.

The genes are TRBV30 and TRBJ1-6, with TRBD1 matching 7 bases. The CDR3 sequence is 14 residues long. CDR1 GTSNPN and CDR2 SVGIG come from the germline V gene (reference sequence). The J segment lost 4 bases and the V segment lost 6 bases, leaving 6 bases of the junction unmatched. Here the CDR3 DNA reads TGTGCCTGCCCCCCACAGGGGTATAATTCACCCCTCCACTTT. Its protein is CACPPQGYNSPLHF.

This clone has just one count. J is TRBJ2-1 and V is TRBV19; TRBD1 aligns across 9 bases. Germline V gene lookup returns CDR1 LNHDA and CDR2 SQIVND (reference sequence). CDR3 size: 16 residues. With 1 base clipped from V and 5 bases from J, the junction kept 6 bases outside the gene matches. CDR3 nucleotides: TGTGCCAGTAGTATAGTGGGGACAGGGCGAAACAATGAGCAGTTCTTC. Amino acids: CASSIVGTGRNNEQFF.

The chain couples TRBV10-3 to TRBJ2-1; D is unclear. Trimming removed 10 bases at V and 2 bases at J, with 6 bases between. Germline V gene data show CDR1 as ENHRY and CDR2 as SYGVKD. This CDR3 comprises 11 residues. The CDR3 reads CATVAYNEQFF. The CDR3 coding sequence is TGTGCCACCGTAGCCTACAATGAGCAGTTCTTC.

The gene calls are TRBV10-3 and TRBJ1-6; 8 positions agree with TRBD1. The V and J ends lost 6 bases and 3 bases, in that order; junction bases with no gene match: 1. Germline-derived CDR1 and CDR2 are ENHRY and SYGVKD. This CDR3 is built from 14 residues. CDR3 sequence: CAIRQGVYNSPLHF. The CDR3 DNA reads as TGTGCCATCAGACAGGGGGTCTATAATTCACCCCTCCACTTT.